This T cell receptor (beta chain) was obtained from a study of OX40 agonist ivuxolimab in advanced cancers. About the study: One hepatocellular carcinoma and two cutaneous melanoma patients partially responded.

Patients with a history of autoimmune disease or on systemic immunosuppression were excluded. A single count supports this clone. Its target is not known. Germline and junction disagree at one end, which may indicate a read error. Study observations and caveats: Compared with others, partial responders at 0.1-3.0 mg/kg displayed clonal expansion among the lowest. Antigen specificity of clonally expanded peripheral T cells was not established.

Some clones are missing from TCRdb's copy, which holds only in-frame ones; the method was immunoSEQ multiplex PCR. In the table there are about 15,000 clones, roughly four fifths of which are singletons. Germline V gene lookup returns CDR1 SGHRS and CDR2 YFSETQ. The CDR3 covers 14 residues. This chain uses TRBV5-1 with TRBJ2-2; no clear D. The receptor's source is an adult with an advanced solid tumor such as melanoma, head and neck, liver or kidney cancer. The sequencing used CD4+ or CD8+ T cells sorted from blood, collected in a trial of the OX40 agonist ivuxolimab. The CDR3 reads CASTERSNTGELFF. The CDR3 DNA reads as TGCGCGAGCACTGAGCGCTCGAACACCGGGGAGCTGTTTTTT.